This T cell receptor beta chain was sequenced for a study of blood T cell repertoires in COVID-19. Here immunoSEQ multiplex PCR was the method, and the copy in TCRdb shows in-frame clones only, minus some. The profile covers 210,000 or so clones, with roughly 86% appearing a single time and approximately 5.1% taken by the ten largest. Germline CDR1 is MGHRA and CDR2 is YSYEKL. This CDR3 is 15 amino acids long. Trimming removed 4 bases from V and 6 bases from J, with 19 bases in between. The chain uses TRBV4-1 and TRBJ2-7; TRBD2 is a possible D gene (6 bases). Source material: peripheral blood. The sequence derives from a woman between 65 and 79 years old with active or convalescent COVID-19. In DNA form, the CDR3 reads TGCGCCAGCAGCCGGGCCGAGGCGGGGACCCTCGAGCAGTACTTC. Protein: CASSRAEAGTLEQYF.